This entry concerns a single T cell receptor beta chain. V lost 2 bases and J lost 8, with 15 bases in between. This CDR3 comprises 15 residues. Germline-derived CDR1 and CDR2 are MDHEN and SYDVKM. This sample is part of a study of blood T cell repertoires in COVID-19. Assay: immunoSEQ multiplex PCR; the TCRdb copy retains only in-frame clones and omits some. The sample lists roughly 260,000 clones, approximately 85% seen once, with approximately 2% in the top ten. Sequencing was carried out using PBMCs or T cells enriched from blood (not recorded which). The chain has TRBV28 and TRBJ1-4, with D possibly matching TRBD1 (6 bases). This receptor was obtained from a woman in her fifties or sixties who had recovered from COVID-19. For the CDR3, the DNA is TGTGCCAGCAGTTTAGTGGGGGGGCCCGAGGAAAAACTGTTTTTT. It translates to CASSLVGGPEEKLFF.